The 7 T cell receptor beta chains below all came from one sample that was sequenced in a study of CXCR3-negative and CXCR3-positive naive CD8 T cells. General study results and limits: CXCR3-positive naive cells carried more hydrophobic TRB CDR3s than CXCR3-negative ones.

These receptors are not linked to any known antigen. The TRB cDNA libraries were prepared by 5' RACE with UMI labels. TCRdb re-called the 5' RACE reads and shows each CDR3 protein once, DNA omitted. The listing contains about 120,000 distinct CDR3 sequences. Sequenced sample: naive CXCR3+ CD8+ T cells from blood. Subset noted: CD45RO-CCR7+CD27+CD95- naive CD8+ T cells expressing CXCR3 (TNR3+). These receptors were taken from a human donor in good health. Some clones in this sample may be carry-over from other donors' samples.

CDR3 protein: CASSYSNKAKYTDTQYF. The J gene is TRBJ2-3, the V gene TRBV6-5. Germline V gene lookup returns CDR1 MNHEY and CDR2 SVGAGI. CDR3 length equals 17 residues.

The chain couples TRBV2 to TRBJ2-3; there is no DNA to check the TCRdb D call of TRBD2. CDR1 SNHLY and CDR2 FYNNEI come from the germline V gene. The CDR3 spans 15 residues. CDR3: CASSEYRGGRDTQYF.

This chain connects TRBV13 to TRBJ2-7; TCRdb names TRBD1, which stays unverified in the absence of DNA. The CDR3 is 16 residues long. CDR1 is PRHDT, CDR2 FYEKMQ, per germline (reference sequence). This CDR3 reads CASSWVGQGRPYEQYF.

J is TRBJ1-1 and V is TRBV5-1; as DNA is missing, the TRBD1 call by TCRdb cannot be tested. This CDR3 comprises 14 residues. Germline V gives CDR1 SGHRS, CDR2 YFSETQ. CDR3: CASSAGTGVTEAFF.

The rearrangement joins TRBV11-3 to TRBJ2-1; TCRdb reports TRBD2, a call that lacks DNA to check it against. This CDR3 has 16 residues. Germline assignment: CDR1 SGHNT and CDR2 YENEEA. This CDR3 reads CASSSPSGGAYNEQFF.

The chain recombines TRBV29-1 with TRBJ2-7; the TCRdb call, TRBD2, lacks DNA for checking. The CDR3 loop spans 12 amino acids. From germline, CDR1 is SQVTM and CDR2 ANQGSEA. The CDR3 sequence is CSVQTSGYEQYF.

The genes are TRBV23-1 and TRBJ2-1; the D call from TCRdb, TRBD1, cannot be confirmed without DNA. TRBV23-1 is noted as an ORF with a role that remains uncertain. The CDR3 has 13 amino acids. This CDR3 reads CASSGQSYNEQFF.